These 17 T cell receptor beta chains were sequenced from one sample in a study of cytomegalovirus exposure and HLA in healthy donors. Produced via immunoSEQ multiplex PCR; TCRdb's table is partial and in-frame only. The sample includes some 170,000 clones, around four fifths of them seen just once. The sequencing sample was made of PBMCs. The receptors originated from a man aged 25-40 years in good health and CMV-seropositive.

The chain has TRBV4-3 and TRBJ2-7; a possible D gene is TRBD2 (6 bases). The V gene's germline CDR1 is LGHNA and CDR2 YSLEER. Trimming cost V 3 bases and J 2 bases, with 17 bases left between them. This CDR3 region has 16 residues. CDR3 in DNA: TGCGCCAGCAGCCATTATACAGGAGGGGCAGCCTACGAGCAGTACTTC. Amino acid sequence: CASSHYTGGAAYEQYF.

The chain uses TRBV21-1 and TRBJ2-7; TRBD1 reflects the table's D call only, with no check against the DNA. TRBV21-1 is labeled a pseudogene. The CDR3 totals 17 residues. This chain's CDR3 is CASSNLPQGAGSYEQYF. The CDR3, as DNA: TGTGCCAGCAGCAATTTGCCTCAGGGGGCAGGGTCCTACGAGCAGTACTTC.

Of note for this clone: Other DNA sequences in the same sample also yield this CDR3. V is TRBV19 and J is TRBJ2-7; 11 bases fit TRBD1. This CDR3 comprises 15 residues. Germline lookup yields CDR1 LNHDA and CDR2 SQIVND (reference sequence). J was trimmed by 2 bases and V by 3 bases; bases with no gene match: 3. DNA for the CDR3: TGTGCCAGTAGTATGCCGGGACAGGGGGCCTACGAGCAGTACTTC. It yields the protein CASSMPGQGAYEQYF.

This clone was observed a few times. Here the CDR3 reads CASSSPRGSGYTF. The CDR3, as DNA: TGTGCCAGCAGTTCCCCACGGGGGAGTGGCTACACCTTC. The chain employs TRBV27 and TRBJ1-2; a possible D gene is TRBD1 (5 bases). This CDR3 is 13 amino acids long. V was trimmed by 4 bases and J by 7 bases, leaving 13 bases between them. Germline V gene sequence: CDR1 MNHEY, CDR2 SMNVEV (reference sequence).

V and J are TRBV4-2 and TRBJ1-4; 7 bases match TRBD1. CDR1 is LGHNA and CDR2 is YNFKEQ in the germline V gene. The V segment lost 0 bases and the J segment 6 bases; nucleotides outside the gene matches: 4. This CDR3 has 15 amino acids. The CDR3 DNA follows: TGTGCCAGCAGCCAAGATGGGCAGGGGGATGAAAAACTGTTTTTT. Protein product: CASSQDGQGDEKLFF.

V gene TRBV9 combines with J gene TRBJ2-1; D is unclear. CDR1 is SGDLS, CDR2 YYNGEE, per germline. The CDR3 runs 16 residues. The germline V and J ends were trimmed by 0 bases and 1 base, with 11 bases remaining between them. The CDR3 region is CASSVGFALSYNEQFF. DNA of the CDR3: TGTGCCAGCAGCGTAGGCTTCGCGCTTTCCTACAATGAGCAGTTCTTC.

This clone was counted a single time. The germline gene is not matched at one end of the junction; a read error may be the cause. This sequence joins TRBV7-7 and TRBJ2-7, with a tentative D call TRBD1 (5 bases). Germline V gives CDR1 SSHAT, CDR2 FNYEAQ (reference sequence). The CDR3 runs to 14 residues. CDR3 in DNA: TGTGCTAGCAGCTTAGGGGCAGGCGCCTACGAGCAGTACTTC. It is translated as CASSLGAGAYEQYF.

This chain links TRBV6-5 with TRBJ1-5, with D perhaps TRBD1 (6 bases). Germline V lookup: CDR1 MNHEY, CDR2 SVGAGI. This CDR3 is built from 13 residues. V lost 5 bases and J 6 bases, leaving 11 bases between the germline ends. CDR3 residues: CASSILQGQPQHF. The CDR3 DNA sequence: TGTGCCAGCAGTATTCTACAGGGTCAGCCCCAGCATTTT.

V gene TRBV7-6 combines with J gene TRBJ1-2; the D gene is possibly TRBD1 (6 bases). CDR3 length: 15 amino acids. The germline gives CDR1 SGHVS, CDR2 FNYEAQ. V lost 1 base and J 3 bases, leaving 12 bases between the germline ends. CDR3 sequence: CASSLGDTPYYGYTF. The DNA for the CDR3 is TGTGCCAGCAGCTTAGGGGACACCCCTTACTATGGCTACACCTTC. The full variable domain, in which reference TRBV7-6 and TRBJ1-2 provide the parts outside the CDR3, is GAGVSQSPRYKVTKRGQDVALRCDPISGHVSLYWYRQALGQGPEFLTYFNYEAQQDKSGLPNDRFSAERPEGSISTLTIQRTEQRDSAMYRCASSLGDTPYYGYTFGSGTRLTVV.

This clone appeared a few times. The rearrangement uses TRBV10-3 and TRBJ2-1; 11 bases map to TRBD2. Losses at the gene ends were 5 bases for V and 8 bases for J; bases not matched to a gene: 5. The CDR3 length is 14 residues. CDR1 and CDR2 (germline): ENHRY, SYGVKD. The CDR3 bases are TGTGCCATCAGTATGACTAGCGGGGTTGATGAGCAGTTCTTC. It yields the protein CAISMTSGVDEQFF.

The chain links TRBV28 to TRBJ2-7; 7 bases are a match to TRBD2. With 4 bases clipped from V and 12 bases from J, the junction kept 15 bases outside the gene matches. The CDR3 consists of 14 residues. Germline V gene lookup returns CDR1 MDHEN and CDR2 SYDVKM. DNA for the CDR3: TGTGCCAGCAGTTCTGGCGGTACCGGGGAGGGTGCGTACTTC. Translation gives CASSSGGTGEGAYF.

V and J are TRBV27 and TRBJ1-3, with 8 bases that match TRBD1. This CDR3 region has 15 residues. V lost 4 bases and J lost 2; bases outside the gene matches: 4. Germline V gives CDR1 MNHEY, CDR2 SMNVEV (reference sequence). This CDR3 is CASSSGRGPGNTIYF. CDR3 coding DNA: TGTGCCAGCAGTTCGGGCAGGGGGCCTGGAAACACCATATATTTT.

The gene calls are TRBV5-1 and TRBJ2-1; D remains ambiguous. This CDR3 has 15 amino acids. V shed 0 bases and J shed 0 bases, with 7 bases lying between them. Germline V CDR1 and CDR2: SGHRS, YFSETQ. CDR3 bases: TGCGCCAGCAGCTTGGCCTCTAGCTCCTACAATGAGCAGTTCTTC. Residues: CASSLASSSYNEQFF.

The chain recombines TRBV13 with TRBJ2-1; D unresolved. The CDR3 sequence is 15 residues long. Trimming removed 3 bases at V and 5 bases at J, with 14 bases between. CDR1 and CDR2 (germline): PRHDT, FYEKMQ (reference sequence). CDR3 nucleotide sequence: TGTGCCAGCAGCTTTCGAACCATCCTAAACAATGAGCAGTTCTTC. It is translated as CASSFRTILNNEQFF.

The chain joins TRBV4-2 to TRBJ2-5; D may be TRBD1 (5 bases). V shed 3 bases and J shed 1 base, with 15 bases lying between them. Germline values: CDR1 LGHNA, CDR2 YNFKEQ. The CDR3 consists of 16 residues. CDR3 nucleotides: TGTGCCAGCAGCCAGCATACCGGACAACGCCAAGAGACCCAGTACTTC. Translated, it gives CASSQHTGQRQETQYF.

The chain carries TRBV7-2 and TRBJ2-1; 8 positions agree with TRBD2. The CDR3 totals 16 residues. Per germline, CDR1 SGHTA and CDR2 FQGNSA. V was clipped by 0 bases and J by 5 bases; unmatched bases: 6. The CDR3 is CASSLARGGHNNEQFF. CDR3 nucleotides: TGTGCCAGCAGCTTAGCCCGGGGGGGCCATAACAATGAGCAGTTCTTC.

V gene TRBV5-1 combines with J gene TRBJ1-1, with D possibly matching TRBD1 (6 bases). The V gene lost 4 bases and the J gene lost 2 bases, with 9 bases spanning the gap. CDR3 length: 13 amino acids. Germline V gene lookup returns CDR1 SGHRS and CDR2 YFSETQ. CDR3: CASSAQGNTEAFF. DNA for the CDR3: TGCGCCAGCAGCGCACAGGGAAACACTGAAGCTTTCTTT. Full variable domain (rest looked up from reference TRBV5-1 and TRBJ1-1): KAGVTQTPRYLIKTRGQQVTLSCSPISGHRSVSWYQQTPGQGLQFLFEYFSETQRNKGNFPGRFSGRQFSNSRSEMNVSTLELGDSALYLCASSAQGNTEAFFGQGTRLTVV.